A single sample gave rise to the 16 T cell receptor beta chains below, sequenced in a study of shared clonotypes between healthy human individuals (dated by TCRdb to about 2020). Library preparation employed the immunoSEQ multiplex PCR assay. In TCRdb, the immuneACCESS table is reduced to in-frame sequences with V and J assigned. These tables do not hold every clone; where another copy was compared, an unresolved V gene accounts for under half, and the others remain unexplained. This sample is represented by over 2 million clones; 92% of them were singletons. Jointly, the top ten make up 0.3% to 0.4% of the sample. The specimen sequenced was naive CD4+ T cells from PBMCs. According to the study, the label for this sample's cell subset or site signals: CD45RA+ positively selected. The receptors originated from a man aged 18 to 29 in good health. Some clones in this sample may be carry-over from other donors' samples.

The gene calls are TRBV10-1 and TRBJ2-1; a weak D match, TRBD1 (6 bases). Germline CDR1 is WNHNN and CDR2 is SYGVQD (reference sequence). The CDR3 is 14 residues long. V was cut by 3 bases and J by 2 bases, with 8 bases left in between. CDR3 residues: CASSDGTPYNEQFF. As DNA, the CDR3 is TGCGCCAGCAGTGACGGGACACCCTACAATGAGCAGTTCTTC.

The rearrangement joins TRBV9 to TRBJ2-1; D is ambiguous. Germline CDR1 SGDLS, CDR2 YYNGEE. The CDR3 totals 13 residues. V lost 4 bases and J 12 bases, leaving 17 bases between the germline ends. CDR3 bases: TGTGCCAGCAGCCCCATCTCACTTTCGAGGCAGTTCTTC. Translation gives CASSPISLSRQFF.

This clone has just one count. Written as DNA, the CDR3 is TGTGCCAGCAGTTCGTTACAGATCGGCGAAAAACTGTTTTTT. Its translation: CASSSLQIGEKLFF. V gene TRBV25-1 combines with J gene TRBJ1-4; no reliable D call. CDR1 is MGHDK and CDR2 is SYGVNS in the germline V gene. The CDR3 consists of 14 residues. Trimming cost V 5 bases and J 8 bases, with 15 bases left between them.

J is TRBJ2-1 and V is TRBV7-6, with D maybe TRBD2 (6 bases). Germline-derived CDR1 and CDR2 are SGHVS and FNYEAQ. This CDR3 has 15 residues. The V and J ends lost 4 bases and 5 bases respectively, with 15 bases between them. The CDR3 bases are TGTGCCAGCAGCTCCAGGGCTAGCGTCGACAATGAGCAGTTCTTC. This translates into CASSSRASVDNEQFF. The full variable domain, its missing parts supplied by reference TRBV7-6 and TRBJ2-1, is GAGVSQSPRYKVTKRGQDVALRCDPISGHVSLYWYRQALGQGPEFLTYFNYEAQQDKSGLPNDRFSAERPEGSISTLTIQRTEQRDSAMYRCASSSRASVDNEQFFGPGTRLTVL.

The V gene is TRBV7-2, the J gene TRBJ1-4; D is unclear. V was trimmed by 4 bases and J by 15 bases, leaving 15 bases between them. Germline values: CDR1 SGHTA, CDR2 FQGNSA. CDR3 length: 12 amino acids. The CDR3 coding sequence is TGTGCCAGCAGCTCGTACACGGGTCAGGTGTTTTTT. It specifies CASSSYTGQVFF.

The chain uses TRBV7-2 and TRBJ2-5; D is uncertain. V shed 1 base and J shed 6 bases, with 9 bases lying between them. This CDR3 spans 13 amino acids. Germline V gene lookup returns CDR1 SGHTA and CDR2 FQGNSA. CDR3 in amino acids: CASSLVGVKTQYF. Written as DNA, the CDR3 is TGTGCCAGCAGCTTAGTTGGGGTGAAGACCCAGTACTTC.

The CDR3: CASSPPGTGRRNEQFF. CDR3 sequence (DNA): TGTGCCAGCTCACCACCCGGGACAGGGAGGCGCAATGAGCAGTTCTTC. The chain employs TRBV18 and TRBJ2-1, with TRBD1 matching over 9 bases. V lost 0 bases and J lost 6; bases outside the gene matches: 6. The CDR3 consists of 16 residues. From germline, CDR1 is KGHSH and CDR2 LQKENI.

J is TRBJ2-6 and V is TRBV14; 9 positions match TRBD1. This CDR3 contains 18 residues. Germline V gene data show CDR1 as SGHDN and CDR2 as FVKESK. V lost 5 bases, J lost 4 bases, and 12 bases stayed unmatched. The CDR3: CASSSMWGQGSGANVLTF. DNA for the CDR3: TGTGCCAGCAGCTCAATGTGGGGACAGGGTTCAGGGGCCAACGTCCTGACTTTC.

The CDR3 DNA sequence: TGTGCCAGCAGTCCGGCCCCCTCTAACGAGCAGTACTTC. Translation: CASSPAPSNEQYF. The chain combines TRBV6-1 with TRBJ2-7, with unresolved D. This CDR3 region has 13 residues. Germline CDR1 reads MNHNS; CDR2 reads SASEGT. V was shortened by 5 bases and J by 5 bases, with 13 bases between the two germline ends.

This CDR3 reads CAIRGLYGYTF. CDR3 nucleotide sequence: TGTGCCATCAGGGGACTCTATGGCTACACCTTC. V is TRBV28 and J is TRBJ1-2; perhaps TRBD1 as D (6 bases). Germline values: CDR1 MDHEN, CDR2 SYDVKM. The germline V and J ends were trimmed by 10 bases and 4 bases, with 10 bases remaining between them. This CDR3 is 11 amino acids long.

The chain links TRBV4-1 to TRBJ2-7; TRBD2 aligns across 7 bases. V was clipped by 1 base and J by 4 bases; unmatched bases: 7. Germline V lookup: CDR1 MGHRA, CDR2 YSYEKL. The CDR3 runs to 15 residues. CDR3 bases: TGCGCCAGCAGCCAAGGGCGGGAGTCGGTGTACGAGCAGTACTTC. As protein: CASSQGRESVYEQYF.

V and J are TRBV9 and TRBJ1-3; D is ambiguous. The germline V and J ends were trimmed by 0 bases and 2 bases, with 12 bases remaining between them. Germline CDR1 SGDLS, CDR2 YYNGEE. This CDR3 comprises 16 residues. The CDR3 nucleotides read TGTGCCAGCAGCGTAGATATGGGAACTACTGGAAACACCATATATTTT. Its protein product is CASSVDMGTTGNTIYF. Full variable domain (remainder filled in from reference TRBV9 and TRBJ1-3): DSGVTQTPKHLITATGQRVTLRCSPRSGDLSVYWYQQSLDQGLQFLIQYYNGEERAKGNILERFSAQQFPDLHSELNLSSLELGDSALYFCASSVDMGTTGNTIYFGEGSWLTVV.

This clone came up a few times. The sample has other DNA sequences that encode this CDR3 too. The gene calls are TRBV18 and TRBJ1-5; possible D gene TRBD1, 5 bases. Deletions cut 3 bases from V and 6 bases from J, with 9 bases between. Germline loops: CDR1 KGHSH, CDR2 LQKENI. The length of the CDR3 is 13 residues. In DNA, the CDR3 is TGTGCCAGCTCACCGGGGGGAGGTCAGCCCCAGCATTTT. Encoded protein: CASSPGGGQPQHF. The full variable domain, rest sourced from reference TRBV18 and TRBJ1-5, is NAGVMQNPRHLVRRRGQEARLRCSPMKGHSHVYWYRQLPEEGLKFMVYLQKENIIDESGMPKERFSAEFPKEGPSILRIQQVVRGDSAAYFCASSPGGGQPQHFGDGTRLSIL.

The rearrangement uses TRBV4-2 and TRBJ1-2, with 9 bases lining up with TRBD1. This CDR3 contains 14 residues. Germline CDR1 reads LGHNA; CDR2 reads YNFKEQ. Germline trimming cut 2 bases from V and 6 bases from J; bases unmatched to any gene: 4. The CDR3 DNA reads TGTGCCAGCAGCCAACCCCGGACAGGGGATGGCTACACCTTC. Protein: CASSQPRTGDGYTF.

The chain links TRBV28 to TRBJ1-2, with D tentatively TRBD1 (5 bases). Trimming shortened V by 6 bases and J by 10 bases, and 24 bases separated the two germline ends. The CDR3 runs 15 residues. Germline V gives CDR1 MDHEN, CDR2 SYDVKM. Here the CDR3 DNA reads TGTGCCAGCAGCCAACAGGTGGGGACCCCTCGCGACTACACCTTC. Translated: CASSQQVGTPRDYTF.

This clone was seen a handful of times. This sequence joins TRBV28 and TRBJ1-1; TRBD1 is a possible D gene (5 bases). Germline CDR1 is MDHEN and CDR2 is SYDVKM. The CDR3 is 12 amino acids. V shed 6 bases and J shed 4 bases, with 9 bases lying between them. The CDR3 protein is CASRGPGTEAFF. The CDR3 DNA reads as TGTGCCAGCAGGGGGCCTGGCACTGAAGCTTTCTTT.